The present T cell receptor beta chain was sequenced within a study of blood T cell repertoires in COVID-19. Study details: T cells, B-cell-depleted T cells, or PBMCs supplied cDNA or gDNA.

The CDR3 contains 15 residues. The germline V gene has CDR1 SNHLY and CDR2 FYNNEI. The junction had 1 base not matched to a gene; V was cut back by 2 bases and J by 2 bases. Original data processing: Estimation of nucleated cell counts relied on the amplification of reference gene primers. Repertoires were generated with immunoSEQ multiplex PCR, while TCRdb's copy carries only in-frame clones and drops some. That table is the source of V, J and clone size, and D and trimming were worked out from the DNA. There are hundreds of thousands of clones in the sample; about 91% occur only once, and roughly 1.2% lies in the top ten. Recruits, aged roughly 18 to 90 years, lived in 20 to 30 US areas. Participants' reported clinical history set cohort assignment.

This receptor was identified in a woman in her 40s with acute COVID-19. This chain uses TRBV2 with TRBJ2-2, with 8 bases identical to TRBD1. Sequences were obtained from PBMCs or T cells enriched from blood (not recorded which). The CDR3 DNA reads TGTGCCAGCAGTGAAACAGGGGGAAACACCGGGGAGCTGTTTTTT. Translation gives CASSETGGNTGELFF.